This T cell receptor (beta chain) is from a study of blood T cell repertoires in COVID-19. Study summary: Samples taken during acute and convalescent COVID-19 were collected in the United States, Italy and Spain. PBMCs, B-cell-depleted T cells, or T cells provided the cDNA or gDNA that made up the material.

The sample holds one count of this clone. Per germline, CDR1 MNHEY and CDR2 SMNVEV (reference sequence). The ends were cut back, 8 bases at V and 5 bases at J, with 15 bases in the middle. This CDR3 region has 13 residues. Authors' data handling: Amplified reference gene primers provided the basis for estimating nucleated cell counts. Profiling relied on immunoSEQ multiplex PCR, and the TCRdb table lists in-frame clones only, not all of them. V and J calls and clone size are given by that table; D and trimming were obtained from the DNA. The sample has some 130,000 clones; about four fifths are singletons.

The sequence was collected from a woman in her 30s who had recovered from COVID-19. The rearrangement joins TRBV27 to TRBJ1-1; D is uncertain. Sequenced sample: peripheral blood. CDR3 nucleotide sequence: TGTGCCAGCCGCCTACGGGAGAGGACTGAAGCTTTCTTT. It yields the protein CASRLRERTEAFF.